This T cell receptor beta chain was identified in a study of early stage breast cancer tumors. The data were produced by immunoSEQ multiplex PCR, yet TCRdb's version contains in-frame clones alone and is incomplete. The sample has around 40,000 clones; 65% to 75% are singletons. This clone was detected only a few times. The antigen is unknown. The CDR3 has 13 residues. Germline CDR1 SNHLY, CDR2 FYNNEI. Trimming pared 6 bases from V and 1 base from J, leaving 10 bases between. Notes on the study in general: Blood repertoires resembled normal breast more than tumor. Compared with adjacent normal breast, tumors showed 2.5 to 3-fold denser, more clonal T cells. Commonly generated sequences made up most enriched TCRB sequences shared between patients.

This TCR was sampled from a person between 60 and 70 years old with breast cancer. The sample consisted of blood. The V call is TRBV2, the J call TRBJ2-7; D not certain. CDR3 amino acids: CASRHTVSYEQYF. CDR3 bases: TGTGCCAGCAGGCACACGGTTTCCTACGAGCAGTACTTC.